The 2 T cell receptor beta chains below all came from one sample that was sequenced in a study of high-grade serous ovarian cancer treatment subgroups. Tumor tissue was taken before any definitive surgery or chemotherapy was given. The data were produced by immunoSEQ multiplex PCR, yet TCRdb's version contains in-frame clones alone and is incomplete. The repertoire consists of around 2,000 clones, with 75% to 85% occurring once and the leading ten covering roughly 8.4%. Sequenced input: tumor tissue. These receptors were taken from a human donor with high-grade serous ovarian cancer.

The rearrangement links TRBV19 to TRBJ2-1, with 8 bases lining up with TRBD2. Unmatched junction bases numbered 5, after V lost 4 bases and J lost 0 bases. The germline CDR1 and CDR2 sequences are LNHDA and SQIVND (reference sequence). The CDR3 is 16 residues long. The CDR3 region is CASSRIAGSSYNEQFF. DNA for the CDR3: TGTGCCAGTAGTAGAATAGCGGGAAGCTCCTACAATGAGCAGTTCTTC.

The genes are TRBV5-4 and TRBJ2-5; tentative D call: TRBD1 (8 bases). The J call is in doubt because the DNA end fits TRBJ2-7 better. In germline, CDR1 is SGHNT, CDR2 YYREEE (reference sequence). The CDR3 loop spans 15 amino acids. The CDR3 here is CASSWGGQASYEQYF. DNA of the CDR3: TGTGCCAGCAGCTGGGGGGGACAGGCCTCCTACGAGCAGTACTTC.